Reported below is one T cell receptor beta chain. What it binds is not known. V was cut by 0 bases and J by 5 bases, with 8 bases left in between. CDR1 is SGHVS, CDR2 FNYEAQ, per germline. This CDR3 spans 13 amino acids. The data belong to a study of T cell responses to AZD1222 COVID-19 vaccine. Whole-study results and caveats: Just a handful of AZD1222 recipients tested seropositive at baseline. Spike-specific TCR repertoires showed rising breadth and depth after two AZD1222 doses. Donors skewed white British and female; clonal diversity was possibly underestimated.

TCRdb keeps only in-frame clones here, not all; method: immunoSEQ multiplex PCR. The sample lists about 110,000 clones; roughly 85% were seen once. This receptor was obtained from an adult in good health. This chain connects TRBV7-6 to TRBJ2-7; D possibly matches TRBD1 or TRBD2 (5 bases each). The source material was peripheral blood, sampled on day 0 of AZD1222 vaccination. The CDR3 here is CASSLARGDEQYF. The CDR3 DNA is TGTGCCAGCAGCTTAGCGAGAGGGGACGAGCAGTACTTC.